The clone carrying this TCR beta chain showed up just once. Antigen specificity is unknown. This sample was taken from a study of cytomegalovirus exposure and HLA in healthy donors. The CDR3 contains 10 residues. Germline CDR1 and CDR2: DFQATT and SNEGSKA (reference sequence). Study observations and caveats: Later on, an analysis found that several of the most significant clusters appeared to be linked to common viral pathogens, which included parvovirus B19. It was confirmed in vitro that a few of the CMV-associated chains were specific for CMV antigens. Several V segments, TRBV6-2 and TRBV6-3 among them, could not be told apart and were dropped.

Primers included in the PCR were 60 Vbeta and 13 Jbeta primers. Produced via immunoSEQ multiplex PCR; TCRdb's table is partial and in-frame only. The sample contains 150,000 to 200,000 clones, approximately 67% of which appear only once. This clonotype was sampled from a middle-aged man in good health and CMV-seronegative. This chain connects TRBV20-1 to TRBJ2-5, with no clear D. Near its end, the DNA agrees better with TRBJ2-7, so the J call may be wrong. Sequencing was performed on PBMCs. As DNA, the CDR3 is TGCAGTGCTATCCCGAACGAGCAGTACTTC. Translating it yields CSAIPNEQYF.